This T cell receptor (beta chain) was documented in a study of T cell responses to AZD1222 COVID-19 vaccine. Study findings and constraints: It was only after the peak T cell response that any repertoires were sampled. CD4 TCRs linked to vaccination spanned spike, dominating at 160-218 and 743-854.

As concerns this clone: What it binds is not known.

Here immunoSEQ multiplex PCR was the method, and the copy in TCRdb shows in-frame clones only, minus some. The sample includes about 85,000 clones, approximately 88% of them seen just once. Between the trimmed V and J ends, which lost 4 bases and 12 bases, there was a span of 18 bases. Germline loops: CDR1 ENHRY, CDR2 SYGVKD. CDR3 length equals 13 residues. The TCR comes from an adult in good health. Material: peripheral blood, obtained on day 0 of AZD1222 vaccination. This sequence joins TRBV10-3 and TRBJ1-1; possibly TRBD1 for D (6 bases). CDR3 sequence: CAISGTGGGETFF. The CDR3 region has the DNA TGTGCCATCAGTGGGACCGGAGGGGGTGAGACTTTCTTT.